This record concerns one T cell receptor beta chain sequence. Its cognate antigen is unknown. The CDR3 loop spans 14 amino acids. V gave up 5 bases and J gave up 0 bases, with 10 bases separating them. Germline V gene data show CDR1 as MNHEY and CDR2 as SMNVEV (reference sequence). The data originate from a study of cytomegalovirus exposure and HLA in healthy donors. Findings and limits, study-wide: Serostatus for CMV was the only available immune exposure information. A further, later analysis showed that HLA-associated TCR beta chains (compared with equally common others) were more clonally expanded.

Amplification used 60 Vbeta primers and 13 Jbeta primers. Method: immunoSEQ multiplex PCR; TCRdb's copy keeps in-frame clones and lacks some. The sample contains about 130,000 clones, approximately 72% of which appear only once. This receptor was taken from a human donor in good health. J is TRBJ1-2 and V is TRBV27; D gene uncertain. Sequencing was performed on PBMCs. In nucleotides, the CDR3 is TGTGCCAGCAGTCTGCCTTCAGCTAACTATGGCTACACCTTC. It specifies CASSLPSANYGYTF.